Listed here is a single TCR beta chain. No antigen is known for it. The junction departs from germline at one end; a sequencing error may be responsible. Germline V CDR1 and CDR2: SGHAT, FQNNGV. This CDR3 region has 13 residues. Three rounds of nested PCR, following a modified ARM-PCR protocol, produced the TCRbeta library. Using its own MiXCR run on the multiplex PCR reads, TCRdb lists one record per CDR3 protein. Among 110,000 or so distinct CDR3 sequences listed, 75% were seen once. The record originates from a study of tumor and adjacent non-tumor tissue in lung cancer. Overall study context: Each sample yielded 3.5 million to 5 million productive TCRbeta reads on average.

This sample's RNA came from whole unsorted tissue. General observations from the study: Compared with tumor, normal lung showed significantly lower TCR diversity. In normal lung, the top 100 clones were significantly more dominant than in tumor. Higher tumor TCR diversity was associated with shorter survival.

This sequence joins TRBV11-2 and TRBJ1-5; D ambiguous. Source material: lung tumor tissue. This clonotype was obtained from a woman aged 55-75 years with non-small cell lung cancer. This CDR3 reads CTSNSEGFQPQHF. In DNA, the CDR3 is TGTACCAGCAACTCCGAGGGTTTTCAGCCCCAGCATTTT.